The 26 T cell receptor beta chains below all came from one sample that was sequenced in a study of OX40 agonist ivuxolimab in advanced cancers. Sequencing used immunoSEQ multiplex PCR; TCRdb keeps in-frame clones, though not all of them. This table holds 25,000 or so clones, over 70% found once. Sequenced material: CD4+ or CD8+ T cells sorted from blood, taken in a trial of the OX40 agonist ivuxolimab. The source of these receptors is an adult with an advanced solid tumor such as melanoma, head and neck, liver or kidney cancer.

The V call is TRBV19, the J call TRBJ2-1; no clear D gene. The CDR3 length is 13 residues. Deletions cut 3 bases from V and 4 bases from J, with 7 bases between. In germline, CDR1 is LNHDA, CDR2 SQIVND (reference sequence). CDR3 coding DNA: TGTGCCAGTAGTATTGGGATGTACAATGAGCAGTTCTTC. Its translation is CASSIGMYNEQFF. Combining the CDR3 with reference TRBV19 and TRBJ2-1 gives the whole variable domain DGGITQSPKYLFRKEGQNVTLSCEQNLNHDAMYWYRQDPGQGLRLIYYSQIVNDFQKGDIAEGYSVSREKKESFPLTVTSAQKNPTAFYLCASSIGMYNEQFFGPGTRLTVL.

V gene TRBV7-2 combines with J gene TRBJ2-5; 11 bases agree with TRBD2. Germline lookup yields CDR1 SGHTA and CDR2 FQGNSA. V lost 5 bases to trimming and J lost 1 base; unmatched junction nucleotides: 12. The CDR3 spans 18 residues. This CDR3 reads CASSPTTKLAGAQETQYF. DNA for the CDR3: TGTGCCAGCAGCCCTACAACGAAACTAGCGGGGGCCCAAGAGACCCAGTACTTC.

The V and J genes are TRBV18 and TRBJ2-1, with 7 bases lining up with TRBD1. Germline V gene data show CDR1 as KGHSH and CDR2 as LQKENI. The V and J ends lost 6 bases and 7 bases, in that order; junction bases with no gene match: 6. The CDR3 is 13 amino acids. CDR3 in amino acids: CASSVGQRNEQFF. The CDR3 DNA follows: TGTGCCAGCTCTGTGGGACAGAGAAATGAGCAGTTCTTC. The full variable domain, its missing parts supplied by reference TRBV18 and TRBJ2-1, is NAGVMQNPRHLVRRRGQEARLRCSPMKGHSHVYWYRQLPEEGLKFMVYLQKENIIDESGMPKERFSAEFPKEGPSILRIQQVVRGDSAAYFCASSVGQRNEQFFGPGTRLTVL.

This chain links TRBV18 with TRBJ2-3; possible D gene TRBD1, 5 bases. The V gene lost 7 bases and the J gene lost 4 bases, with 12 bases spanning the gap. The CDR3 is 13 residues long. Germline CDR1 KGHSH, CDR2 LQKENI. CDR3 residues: CASLRTNADTQYF. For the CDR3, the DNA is TGTGCCAGCTTACGGACAAATGCAGATACGCAGTATTTT. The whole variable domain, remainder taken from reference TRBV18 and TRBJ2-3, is NAGVMQNPRHLVRRRGQEARLRCSPMKGHSHVYWYRQLPEEGLKFMVYLQKENIIDESGMPKERFSAEFPKEGPSILRIQQVVRGDSAAYFCASLRTNADTQYFGPGTRLTVL.

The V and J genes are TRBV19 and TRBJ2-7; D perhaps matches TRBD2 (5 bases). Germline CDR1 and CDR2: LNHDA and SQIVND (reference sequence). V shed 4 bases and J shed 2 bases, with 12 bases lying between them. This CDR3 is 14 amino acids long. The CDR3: CASSNVGEPYEQYF. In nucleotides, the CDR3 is TGTGCCAGTAGTAATGTCGGGGAGCCCTACGAGCAGTACTTC. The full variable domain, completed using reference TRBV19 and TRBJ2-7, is DGGITQSPKYLFRKEGQNVTLSCEQNLNHDAMYWYRQDPGQGLRLIYYSQIVNDFQKGDIAEGYSVSREKKESFPLTVTSAQKNPTAFYLCASSNVGEPYEQYFGPGTRLTVT.

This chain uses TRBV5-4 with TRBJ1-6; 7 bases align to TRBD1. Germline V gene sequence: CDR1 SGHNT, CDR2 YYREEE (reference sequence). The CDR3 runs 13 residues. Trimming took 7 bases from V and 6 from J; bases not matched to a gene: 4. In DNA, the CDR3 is TGTGCCAGCTCCGGGGACAGTAATTCACCCCTCCACTTT. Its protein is CASSGDSNSPLHF.

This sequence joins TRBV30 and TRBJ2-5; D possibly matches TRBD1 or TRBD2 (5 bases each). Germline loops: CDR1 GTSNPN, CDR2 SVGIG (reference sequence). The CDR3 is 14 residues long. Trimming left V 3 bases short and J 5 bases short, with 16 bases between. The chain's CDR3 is CAWSRGVVSETQYF. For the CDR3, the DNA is TGTGCCTGGAGCCGAGGGGTAGTTTCCGAGACCCAGTACTTC.

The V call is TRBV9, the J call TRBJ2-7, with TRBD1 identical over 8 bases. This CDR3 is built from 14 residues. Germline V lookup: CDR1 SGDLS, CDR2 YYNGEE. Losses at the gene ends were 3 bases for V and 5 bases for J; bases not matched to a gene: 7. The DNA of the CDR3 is TGTGCCAGCAGCGCGAGGACAGGGCTAAACGAGCAGTACTTC. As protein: CASSARTGLNEQYF.

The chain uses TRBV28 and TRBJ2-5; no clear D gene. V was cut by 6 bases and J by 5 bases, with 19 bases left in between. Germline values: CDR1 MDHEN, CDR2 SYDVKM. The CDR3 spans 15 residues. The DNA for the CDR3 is TGTGCCAGCAGCTTCAGGCCCTTTAAGATGGAGACCCAGTACTTC. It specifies CASSFRPFKMETQYF.

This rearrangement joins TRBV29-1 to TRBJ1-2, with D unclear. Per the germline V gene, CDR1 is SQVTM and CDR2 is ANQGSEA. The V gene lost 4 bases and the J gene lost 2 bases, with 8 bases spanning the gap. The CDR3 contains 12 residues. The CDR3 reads CSVGGSNYGYTF. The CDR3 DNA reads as TGCAGCGTTGGCGGGTCGAACTATGGCTACACCTTC.

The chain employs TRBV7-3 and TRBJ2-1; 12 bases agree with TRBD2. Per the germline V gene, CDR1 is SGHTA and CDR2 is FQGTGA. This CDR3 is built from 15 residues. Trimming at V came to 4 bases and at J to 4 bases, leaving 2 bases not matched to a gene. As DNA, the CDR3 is TGTGCCAGCAGCTCCCTAGCGGGAGGGTACAATGAGCAGTTCTTC. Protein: CASSSLAGGYNEQFF. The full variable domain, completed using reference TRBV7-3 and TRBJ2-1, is GAGVSQTPSNKVTEKGKYVELRCDPISGHTALYWYRQSLGQGPEFLIYFQGTGAADDSGLPNDRFFAVRPEGSVSTLKIQRTERGDSAVYLCASSSLAGGYNEQFFGPGTRLTVL.

The CDR3 reads CAYQGTVQETQYF. CDR3 DNA sequence: TGTGCCTATCAAGGGACAGTCCAAGAGACCCAGTACTTC. The chain couples TRBV30 to TRBJ2-5, with TRBD1 matching over 7 bases. Per the germline V gene, CDR1 is GTSNPN and CDR2 is SVGIG (reference sequence). There are 13 residues in the CDR3. V shed 7 bases, J shed 1 base, and the junction held 6 bases outside the gene matches.

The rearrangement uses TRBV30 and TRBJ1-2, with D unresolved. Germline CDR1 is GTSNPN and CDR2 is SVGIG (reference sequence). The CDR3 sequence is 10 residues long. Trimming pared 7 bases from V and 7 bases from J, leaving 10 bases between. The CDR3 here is CASRVAGYTF. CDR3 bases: TGTGCCTCCCGGGTTGCTGGCTACACCTTC.

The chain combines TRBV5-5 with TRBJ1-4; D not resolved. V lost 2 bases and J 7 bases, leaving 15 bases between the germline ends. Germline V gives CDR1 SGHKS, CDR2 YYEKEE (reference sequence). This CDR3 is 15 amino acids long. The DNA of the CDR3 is TGTGCCAGCAGCTTAACTCCCTTTGACGGTGAAAAACTGTTTTTT. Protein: CASSLTPFDGEKLFF.

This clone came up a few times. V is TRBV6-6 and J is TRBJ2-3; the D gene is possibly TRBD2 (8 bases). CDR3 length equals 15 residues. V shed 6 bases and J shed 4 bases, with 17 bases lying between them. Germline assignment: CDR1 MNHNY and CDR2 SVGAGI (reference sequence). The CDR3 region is CASRVSGGGSDTQYF. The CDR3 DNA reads TGTGCCAGCAGGGTGTCGGGAGGGGGCTCAGATACGCAGTATTTT.

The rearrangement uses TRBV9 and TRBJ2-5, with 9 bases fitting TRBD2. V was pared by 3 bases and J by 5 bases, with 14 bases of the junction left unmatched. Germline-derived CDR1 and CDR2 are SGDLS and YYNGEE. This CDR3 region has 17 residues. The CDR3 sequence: CASSGGTSSQTGETQYF. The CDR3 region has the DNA TGTGCCAGCAGCGGCGGGACTAGCTCTCAAACTGGGGAGACCCAGTACTTC.

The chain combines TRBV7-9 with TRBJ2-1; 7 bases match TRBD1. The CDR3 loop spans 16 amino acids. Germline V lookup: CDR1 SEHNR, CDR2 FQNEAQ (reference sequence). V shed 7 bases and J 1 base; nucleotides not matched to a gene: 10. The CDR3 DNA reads TGTGCCAGCATCCCCAAAGGGGGCTCTTCCTACAATGAGCAGTTCTTC. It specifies CASIPKGGSSYNEQFF.

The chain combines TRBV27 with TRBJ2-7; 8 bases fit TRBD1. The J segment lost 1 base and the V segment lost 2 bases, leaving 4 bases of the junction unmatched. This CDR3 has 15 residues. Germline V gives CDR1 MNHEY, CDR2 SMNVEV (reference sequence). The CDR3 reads CASSLRQGASYEQYF. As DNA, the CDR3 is TGTGCCAGCAGTTTACGGCAGGGGGCTTCCTACGAGCAGTACTTC.

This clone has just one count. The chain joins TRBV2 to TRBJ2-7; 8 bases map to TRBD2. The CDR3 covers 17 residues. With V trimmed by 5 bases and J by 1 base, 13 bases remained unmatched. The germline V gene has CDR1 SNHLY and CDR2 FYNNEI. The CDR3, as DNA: TGTGCCAGCAGTCCCGGCCCCCTAGCGGGTCAGTCCTACGAGCAGTACTTC. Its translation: CASSPGPLAGQSYEQYF. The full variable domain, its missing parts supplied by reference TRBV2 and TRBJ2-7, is EPEVTQTPSHQVTQMGQEVILRCVPISNHLYFYWYRQILGQKVEFLVSFYNNEISEKSEIFDDQFSVERPDGSNFTLKIRSTKLEDSAMYFCASSPGPLAGQSYEQYFGPGTRLTVT.

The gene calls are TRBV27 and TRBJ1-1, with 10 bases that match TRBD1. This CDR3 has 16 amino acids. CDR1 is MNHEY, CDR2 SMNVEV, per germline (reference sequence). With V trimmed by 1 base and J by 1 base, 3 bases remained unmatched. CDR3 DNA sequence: TGTGCCAGCAGTTTATTGGGACAGGGGAGGAACACTGAAGCTTTCTTT. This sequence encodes CASSLLGQGRNTEAFF.

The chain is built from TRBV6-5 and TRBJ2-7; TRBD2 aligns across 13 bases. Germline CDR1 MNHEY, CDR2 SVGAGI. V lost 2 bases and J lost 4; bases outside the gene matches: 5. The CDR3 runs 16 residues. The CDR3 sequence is CASSYLATSGRYEQYF. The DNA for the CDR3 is TGTGCCAGCAGTTACCTGGCGACTAGCGGGAGGTACGAGCAGTACTTC.

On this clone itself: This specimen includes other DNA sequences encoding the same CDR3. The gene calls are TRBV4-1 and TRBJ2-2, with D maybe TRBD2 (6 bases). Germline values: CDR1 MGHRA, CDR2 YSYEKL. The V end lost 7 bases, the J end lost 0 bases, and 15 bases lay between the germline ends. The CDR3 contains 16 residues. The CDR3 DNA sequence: TGCGCCAGCACCCCCTGGGGACTGTCGAACACCGGGGAGCTGTTTTTT. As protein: CASTPWGLSNTGELFF.

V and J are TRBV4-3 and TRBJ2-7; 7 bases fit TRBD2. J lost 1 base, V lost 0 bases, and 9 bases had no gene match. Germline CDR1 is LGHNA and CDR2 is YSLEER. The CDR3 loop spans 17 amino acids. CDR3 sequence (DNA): TGCGCCAGCAGCCAAGAACCCCTAAGCGGGACGTCCTACGAGCAGTACTTC. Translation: CASSQEPLSGTSYEQYF.

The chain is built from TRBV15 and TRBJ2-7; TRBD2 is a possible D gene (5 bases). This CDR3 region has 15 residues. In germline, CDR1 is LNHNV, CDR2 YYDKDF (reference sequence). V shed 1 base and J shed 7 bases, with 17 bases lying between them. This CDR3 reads CATSRGGSGTWEQYF. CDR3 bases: TGTGCCACCAGCAGAGGAGGGAGCGGAACTTGGGAGCAGTACTTC.

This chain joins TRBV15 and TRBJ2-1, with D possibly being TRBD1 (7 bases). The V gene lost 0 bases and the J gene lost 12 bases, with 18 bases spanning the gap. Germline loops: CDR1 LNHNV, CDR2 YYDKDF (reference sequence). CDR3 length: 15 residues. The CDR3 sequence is CATSRDFGGGFGQFF. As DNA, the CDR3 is TGTGCCACCAGCAGAGATTTCGGAGGGGGCTTTGGGCAGTTCTTC.

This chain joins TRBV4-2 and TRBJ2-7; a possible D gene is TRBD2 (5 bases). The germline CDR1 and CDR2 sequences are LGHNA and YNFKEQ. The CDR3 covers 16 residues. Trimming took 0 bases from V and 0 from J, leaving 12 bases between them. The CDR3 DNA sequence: TGTGCCAGCAGCCAAGATAACGGGAAACCCTCCTACGAGCAGTACTTC. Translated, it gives CASSQDNGKPSYEQYF.